This T cell receptor (beta chain) emerged from a study of blood T cell repertoires in COVID-19. Study overall: Samples taken during acute and convalescent COVID-19 were collected in the United States, Italy and Spain.

Seattle patients were enrolled while actively infected and followed longitudinally. TCRdb's copy holds only in-frame clones and misses some; the assay was immunoSEQ multiplex PCR. This sample has 18,000 or so clones; under 85% occur once, and the top ten carry 16%. Germline V gene lookup returns CDR1 LGHNA and CDR2 YSLEER. CDR3 length: 14 amino acids. The germline V and J ends were trimmed by 4 bases and 0 bases, with 6 bases remaining between them. The source of this sequence is a man aged 70-80 years with COVID-19, enrolled during active disease. This chain joins TRBV4-3 and TRBJ2-2; perhaps TRBD1 as D (5 bases). Material: peripheral blood. CDR3: CASSPTANTGELFF. CDR3 DNA sequence: TGCGCCAGCAGCCCGACAGCGAACACCGGGGAGCTGTTTTTT.